This T cell receptor (beta chain) stems from a study of T-cell reconstitution after alpha-beta-depleted transplantation in children. The CDR3 spans 15 residues. Deletions cut 3 bases from V and 2 bases from J, with 12 bases between. Germline CDR1 SGDLS, CDR2 YYNGEE. Using unique molecular identifiers, the investigators prepared the TCRbeta library. In TCRdb, the PCR reads were re-called with MiXCR into one record per CDR3 protein. The sample lists 700,000 to 850,000 distinct CDR3 sequences, 15% to 20% seen once, with approximately 5% in the top ten. As regards this clonotype: Antigen: not known.

Study-level findings and limits: Reportedly, only several hundred clones from non-depleted graft cells drove alpha-beta T-cell counts at about two months. The authors attributed T-cell counts and diversity one year after transplant mostly to newly produced T cells.

This sequence originates from a male patient aged 5 to 17 who had a stem cell transplant for acute lymphoblastic leukemia, so the T cells may come from the graft donor. The material sequenced was PBMCs, mostly from graft donor cells, taken 360 days after TCRalphabeta/CD19-depleted stem cell transplant. The V gene is TRBV9, the J gene TRBJ1-3, with D possibly TRBD1 on 5 matching bases. CDR3 sequence (DNA): TGTGCCAGCAGCGATACTCAGGGTGCTGGAAACACCATATATTTT. Protein: CASSDTQGAGNTIYF.